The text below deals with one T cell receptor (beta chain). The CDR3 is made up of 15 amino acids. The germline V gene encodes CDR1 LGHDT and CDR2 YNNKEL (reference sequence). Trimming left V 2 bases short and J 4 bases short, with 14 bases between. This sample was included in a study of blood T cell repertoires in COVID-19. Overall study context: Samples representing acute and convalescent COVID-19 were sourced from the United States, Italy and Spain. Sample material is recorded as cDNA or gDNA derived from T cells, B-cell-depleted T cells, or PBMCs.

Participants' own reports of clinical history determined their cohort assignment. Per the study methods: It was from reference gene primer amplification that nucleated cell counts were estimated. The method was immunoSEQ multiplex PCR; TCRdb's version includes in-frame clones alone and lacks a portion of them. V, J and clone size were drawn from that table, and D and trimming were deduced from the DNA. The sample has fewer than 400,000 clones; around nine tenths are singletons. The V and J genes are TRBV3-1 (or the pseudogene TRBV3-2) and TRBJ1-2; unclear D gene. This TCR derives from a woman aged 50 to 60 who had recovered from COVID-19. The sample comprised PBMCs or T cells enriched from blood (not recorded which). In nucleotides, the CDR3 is TGTGCCAGCAGCCAAAATTTCGCCCGGGGCTATGGCTACACCTTC. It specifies CASSQNFARGYGYTF.